One and the same sample provided the 11 T cell receptor delta chains below, sequenced in a study of gamma-delta chains in newborns, infants, children. TCRdb reprocessed the reads using CATT. The sample has 7,500 or so delta-chain clones, over 9% seen once. Sequenced sample: blood. The receptors stem from a child who was a newborn, infant or young child, either healthy, febrile or measles-vaccinated (not recorded which).

This chain uses TRDV2 with TRDJ1, with 7 bases lining up with TRDD3. The J gene, left out of TCRdb, was set here by checking the DNA against germline. This CDR3 region has 21 residues. CDR1 is GEAIGNYY, CDR2 EKD, per germline. V was pared by 3 bases and J by 0 bases, with 24 bases of the junction left unmatched. CDR3 amino acids: CACDAVNTGVPSNHDTDKLIF. As DNA, the CDR3 is TGTGCCTGTGACGCCGTAAATACTGGGGTACCATCGAACCATGACACCGATAAACTCATCTTT.

About this clone itself: Compared with germline, one end of the junction differs, possibly owing to a read error. V and J are TRDV2 and TRDJ3, with 12 nucleotides matching TRDD3. This CDR3 region has 18 residues. CDR1 and CDR2 (germline): GEAIGNYY, EKD. The CDR3 loop is CACDNVLGDTWDTRQMFF. In nucleotides, the CDR3 is TGTGCCTGTGACAACGTACTGGGGGATACCTGGGATACCCGACAGATGTTTTTC.

In its sample, this clone was seen a few times. DNA of the CDR3: TGTGCCTGTGACACCGCTGGGGATTTGGATTGGGACACCCGACAGATGTTTTTC. Its protein is CACDTAGDLDWDTRQMFF. This chain connects TRDV2 to TRDJ3, with a tentative D call TRDD3 (6 bases). This CDR3 region has 18 residues. Germline V CDR1 and CDR2: GEAIGNYY, EKD. V lost 0 bases, J lost 4 bases, and 15 bases lay in between.

This clone appeared a few times. The protein given by TCRdb reflects a much larger clone and differs at residue 3 from this DNA's translation, likely from a read error; the protein shown is the DNA's translation. The chain carries TRDV2 and TRDJ2, with 7 bases aligning to TRDD3. The CDR3 covers 14 residues. CDR1 and CDR2 from the germline V gene are GEAIGNYY and EKD. The CDR3 is CARDTWGLTAQLFF. The CDR3 DNA reads TGTGCCCGTGACACCTGGGGGTTGACAGCACAACTCTTCTTT.

In its sample, this clone was seen a few times. The CDR3 loop is CACDTGRYDSWDTRQMFF. The CDR3 DNA reads as TGTGCCTGTGACACTGGGAGATACGACTCCTGGGACACCCGACAGATGTTTTTC. The chain uses TRDV2 and TRDJ3; a possible D gene is TRDD3 (6 bases). The CDR3 is made up of 18 amino acids. The V and J ends lost 1 base and 0 bases respectively, with 12 bases between them. The germline gives CDR1 GEAIGNYY, CDR2 EKD.

This clone is labeled medium-sized. V is TRDV2 and J is TRDJ1; D is possibly TRDD3 (5 bases). Germline CDR1 and CDR2: GEAIGNYY and EKD. The CDR3 is 14 amino acids. The ends were cut back, 3 bases at V and 0 bases at J, with 10 bases in the middle. The CDR3 nucleotides are TGTGCCTGTGACCGATTGGGGAACACCGATAAACTCATCTTT. Amino acids: CACDRLGNTDKLIF.

With regard to this clone: This may arise from a read error, as a much more abundant clone is one base away. Other DNA sequences from this sample encode an identical CDR3 as well. The chain combines TRDV2 with TRDJ3; 9 bases are a match to TRDD3. Germline CDR1 is GEAIGNYY and CDR2 is EKD. The V and J ends lost 1 base and 0 bases, in that order; junction bases with no gene match: 3. This CDR3 contains 18 residues. The CDR3 nucleotides read TGTGCCTGTGACACGGGGGGATACAGCTCCTGGGACACCCGACAGATGTTTTTC. Translation gives CACDTGGYSSWDTRQMFF.

There are a few counts of this clone. This sequence joins TRDV2 and TRDJ1; 10 nucleotides align to TRDD3. J gave up 1 base and V 3 bases, and 13 bases lay outside the gene matches. This CDR3 has 18 amino acids. Looked up from germline, CDR1 is GEAIGNYY and CDR2 is EKD. The CDR3 bases are TGTGCCTGTGACGTACTGGGGGATCTGGACAAGGCCACCGATAAACTCATCTTT. It specifies CACDVLGDLDKATDKLIF.

This clone was seen a few times. The V and J genes are TRDV2 and TRDJ2; 11 bases agree with TRDD3. This CDR3 has 17 residues. CDR1 is GEAIGNYY, CDR2 EKD, per germline. Trimming took 3 bases from V and 0 from J; bases not matched to a gene: 5. DNA of the CDR3: TGTGCCTGTGACTCCCTACTGGGGGATACTTTGACAGCACAACTCTTCTTT. Residues: CACDSLLGDTLTAQLFF.

The gene calls are TRDV2 and TRDJ1, with a tentative D call TRDD3 (5 bases). No J segment appears in TCRdb, so it was assigned here by matching the sequence to germline. The length of the CDR3 is 18 residues. V shed 0 bases and J shed 0 bases, with 19 bases lying between them. In germline, CDR1 is GEAIGNYY, CDR2 EKD. CDR3 DNA sequence: TGTGCCTGTGACACCGGGGGGGGCTATAAGGGGGACACCGATAAACTCATCTTT. Translation gives CACDTGGGYKGDTDKLIF.

V usage is TRDV2 and J usage is TRDJ3; the D is unclear. Trimming removed 3 bases from V and 0 bases from J, with 17 bases in between. CDR3 length: 19 residues. Germline-derived CDR1 and CDR2 are GEAIGNYY and EKD. In DNA form, the CDR3 reads TGTGCCTGTGACCTAGTACTGCCGAGAAGCTCCTGGGACACCCGACAGATGTTTTTC. It is translated as CACDLVLPRSSWDTRQMFF.